A single sample is the source of the 6 T cell receptor beta chains below, sequenced in a study of CD8+CD57+ T cells in acquired aplastic anemia. CDR3 and TCR beta VDJ profiling relied on genomic DNA as the template. Using its own MiXCR run on the reads, TCRdb lists one record per CDR3 protein. Here the sample spans around 200,000 distinct CDR3 sequences, more than 55% being singletons. Patients who underwent sequencing had shown CD8+CD57+ cell expansion by flow cytometry. The specimen sequenced was sorted CD4+, CD8+, or CD8+CD57+ T cells (not recorded which) from PBMCs. These receptors were taken from a human donor with aplastic anemia.

This clonotype was seen only a few times. J is TRBJ1-1 and V is TRBV7-9; D is uncertain. With 5 bases removed from V and 0 bases from J, the gap between germline ends came to 7 bases. Germline V gives CDR1 SEHNR, CDR2 FQNEAQ (reference sequence). CDR3 length equals 13 residues. As DNA, the CDR3 is TGTGCCAGCAGCCCAGAACTGAACACTGAAGCTTTCTTT. Translating it yields CASSPELNTEAFF.

This chain uses TRBV7-3 with TRBJ2-1, with 7 bases fitting TRBD1. J gave up 0 bases and V 5 bases, and 7 bases lay outside the gene matches. CDR1 is SGHTA, CDR2 FQGTGA, per germline. The CDR3 has 16 amino acids. The CDR3 spells CASSLDRDSSYNEQFF. CDR3 DNA sequence: TGTGCCAGCAGCCTCGACAGGGACAGCTCCTACAATGAGCAGTTCTTC.

With regard to this clonotype: One end of the junction fails to match germline, which may point to a read error. The rearrangement links TRBV25-1 to TRBJ2-1; 9 nucleotides line up with TRBD1. Germline CDR1 reads MGHDK; CDR2 reads SYGVNS. CDR3 length: 13 residues. CDR3 sequence: CASGRGTGNERFF. DNA for the CDR3: TGTGCCAGCGGTAGAGGGACAGGGAATGAGCGGTTCTTC.

This clonotype was detected only a few times. The chain joins TRBV10-3 to TRBJ2-7; D remains unclear. Germline CDR1 is ENHRY and CDR2 is SYGVKD. The CDR3 consists of 12 residues. The V end lost 6 bases, the J end lost 9 bases, and 15 bases lay between the germline ends. The CDR3 sequence: CAIREERVAQYF. CDR3 DNA: TGTGCCATCAGGGAAGAACGGGTGGCGCAGTACTTC.

The chain couples TRBV20-1 to TRBJ2-7; weak D call: TRBD1 (7 bases). The CDR3 runs 15 residues. V was trimmed by 5 bases and J by 5 bases, leaving 22 bases between them. Germline loops: CDR1 DFQATT, CDR2 SNEGSKA (reference sequence). The CDR3 region has the DNA TGCAGTGCTCCCTCACAGACAGGGAGGAGCGACGAGCAGTACTTC. Its translation is CSAPSQTGRSDEQYF.

This clonotype was picked up one time. This chain joins TRBV12-3 or TRBV12-4 and TRBJ2-3; 13 bases fit TRBD2. The CDR3 consists of 18 residues. The V gene end was trimmed by 10 bases and the J gene end by 0 bases; junction bases not matched to a gene: 13. CDR3 nucleotide sequence: TGTGCCACTCTGCAATCGAGGACTAGCGGGGGTAGCACAGATACGCAGTATTTT. Its translation: CATLQSRTSGGSTDTQYF.